The 32 T cell receptor beta chains below all came from one sample that was sequenced in a study of Ad26.COV2.S vaccination and SARS-CoV-2 variants. Here immunoSEQ multiplex PCR was the method, and the copy in TCRdb shows in-frame clones only, minus some. The table includes around 340,000 clones, 86% detected once. As to treatment: 19 received Ad26.COV2.S at low or high dose, single or two shots; about 5 received placebo; per-sample allocation not given. Collection of samples fell on day 63 after the first vaccine or placebo injection. The sample here was peripheral blood, taken in a trial of Ad26.COV2.S vaccine versus placebo. The receptors were gathered from a person aged 18-65 years who received the Ad26.COV2.S COVID-19 vaccine or a placebo.

V is TRBV28 and J is TRBJ1-3; D is undetermined. V was pared by 3 bases and J by 0 bases, with 6 bases between. This CDR3 spans 14 amino acids. CDR1 is MDHEN, CDR2 SYDVKM, per germline. CDR3 bases: TGTGCCAGCAGTTTTACGGACTCTGGAAACACCATATATTTT. Amino acid sequence: CASSFTDSGNTIYF.

The chain couples TRBV4-2 to TRBJ2-2, with D perhaps TRBD2 (5 bases). The V gene's germline CDR1 is LGHNA and CDR2 YNFKEQ. V dropped 4 bases and J dropped 3 bases, with 15 bases sitting between them. This CDR3 has 16 amino acids. DNA of the CDR3: TGTGCCAGCAGCCTCTCGGCTAGCCCGTACACCGGGGAGCTGTTTTTT. Protein sequence: CASSLSASPYTGELFF.

The chain carries TRBV5-8 and TRBJ2-1; maybe TRBD1 (6 bases). CDR3 length equals 14 residues. From germline, CDR1 is SGHTS and CDR2 YDEGEE. The germline V and J ends were trimmed by 2 bases and 1 base, with 7 bases remaining between them. The CDR3 region has the DNA TGTGCCAGCAGCTTCAGGGGTTCCTACAATGAGCAGTTCTTC. Its translation: CASSFRGSYNEQFF.

V and J are TRBV28 and TRBJ1-1; D is ambiguous. Germline CDR1 and CDR2: MDHEN and SYDVKM. V dropped 7 bases and J dropped 7 bases, with 19 bases sitting between them. The CDR3 loop spans 14 amino acids. CDR3 in DNA: TGTGCCAGCATTTCTACTGCCCCGGTGCATGAAGCTTTCTTT. Amino acids: CASISTAPVHEAFF.

This chain connects TRBV28 to TRBJ2-1; D possibly matches TRBD1 or TRBD2 (5 bases each). The CDR3 is made up of 13 amino acids. Trimming took off 5 bases at V and 7 bases at J, with 12 bases between the two ends. Germline CDR1 reads MDHEN; CDR2 reads SYDVKM. CDR3 sequence reads: CASSRIGANEQFF. DNA of the CDR3: TGTGCCAGCAGTAGGATCGGGGCGAATGAGCAGTTCTTC.

This clone is a singleton in its sample. The rearrangement uses TRBV28 and TRBJ2-7; D not resolved. Trimming pared 3 bases from V and 3 bases from J, leaving 6 bases between. Per germline, CDR1 MDHEN and CDR2 SYDVKM. The CDR3 is made up of 12 amino acids. For the CDR3, the DNA is TGTGCCAGCAGTTTTGGGGACTACGAGCAGTACTTC. This sequence encodes CASSFGDYEQYF.

The V call is TRBV5-1, the J call TRBJ1-6; TRBD1 aligns across 8 bases. The CDR3 consists of 15 residues. Germline loops: CDR1 SGHRS, CDR2 YFSETQ. The V segment lost 4 bases and the J segment 7 bases; nucleotides outside the gene matches: 7. The CDR3 region has the DNA TGCGCCAGCAGCACCGGACAGGGTGAGAATTCACCCCTCCACTTT. This gives the protein CASSTGQGENSPLHF.

The chain recombines TRBV7-9 with TRBJ2-1; 7 bases fit TRBD2. The CDR3 runs to 15 residues. Germline loops: CDR1 SEHNR, CDR2 FQNEAQ (reference sequence). V was pared by 7 bases and J by 4 bases, with 10 bases of the junction left unmatched. The CDR3 here is CASTLEEGGYNEQFF. The CDR3 DNA sequence: TGTGCCAGCACCTTGGAGGAGGGAGGGTACAATGAGCAGTTCTTC.

The chain couples TRBV7-9 to TRBJ1-1; 7 bases are a match to TRBD1. The length of the CDR3 is 16 residues. Per germline, CDR1 SEHNR and CDR2 FQNEAQ (reference sequence). J was trimmed by 2 bases and V by 5 bases; bases with no gene match: 11. The CDR3 spells CASSGRGGTANTEAFF. The CDR3 coding sequence is TGTGCCAGCAGCGGACGGGGAGGGACAGCAAACACTGAAGCTTTCTTT.

The rearrangement uses TRBV10-3 and TRBJ2-7, with a possible D match to TRBD2 (6 bases). The CDR3 runs 12 residues. Germline lookup yields CDR1 ENHRY and CDR2 SYGVKD. The germline V and J ends were trimmed by 6 bases and 2 bases, with 8 bases remaining between them. The CDR3 DNA is TGTGCCATCAGCAGGGAGGCCTACGAGCAGTACTTC. The encoded protein is CAISREAYEQYF.

J is TRBJ2-4 and V is TRBV28; D may match TRBD1 or TRBD2 (5 bases each). Germline V gene data show CDR1 as MDHEN and CDR2 as SYDVKM. The CDR3 is made up of 15 amino acids. V was trimmed by 10 bases and J by 3 bases, leaving 19 bases between them. The CDR3 spells CATSSGGGGKNIQYF. CDR3 bases: TGTGCCACCTCGTCGGGTGGTGGGGGCAAAAACATTCAGTACTTC.

The rearrangement uses TRBV18 and TRBJ2-5; D possibly uses TRBD1 or TRBD2 (6 bases each). The V end was cut by 9 bases, the J end by 2 bases, with 10 bases between. The germline gives CDR1 KGHSH, CDR2 LQKENI. The CDR3 extends over 12 amino acids. Here the CDR3 reads CASTGRQETQYF. In DNA form, the CDR3 reads TGTGCCAGTACAGGGAGGCAAGAGACCCAGTACTTC.

Concerning this clone: Other DNA sequences of this sample code for an identical CDR3. The chain couples TRBV2 to TRBJ2-7; 11 bases agree with TRBD2. Germline V CDR1 and CDR2: SNHLY, FYNNEI. Trimming removed 6 bases from V and 3 bases from J; junction bases left unmatched: 7. The CDR3 totals 15 residues. The CDR3 reads CASRRGLAGGYEQYF. Written as DNA, the CDR3 is TGTGCCAGCAGGCGGGGTCTAGCGGGAGGCTACGAGCAGTACTTC.

The rearrangement links TRBV6-2 or TRBV6-3 to TRBJ1-2; D not resolved. The CDR3 runs to 15 residues. Trimming took 2 bases from V and 4 from J, leaving 14 bases between them. Germline CDR1 is MNHEY and CDR2 is SVGEGT. CDR3 in DNA: TGTGCCAGCAGTTACGGAGGGCGAAGAAGCTATGGCTACACCTTC. This encodes CASSYGGRRSYGYTF.

The V call is TRBV19, the J call TRBJ1-5; the match to TRBD1 covers 10 bases. This CDR3 is 16 amino acids long. V shed 5 bases and J 3 bases; nucleotides not matched to a gene: 7. Germline V lookup: CDR1 LNHDA, CDR2 SQIVND (reference sequence). CDR3 nucleotides: TGTGCCAGTAGTCCGGACAGGGGGTTTTCCAATCAGCCCCAGCATTTT. Residues: CASSPDRGFSNQPQHF.

The V and J genes are TRBV7-2 and TRBJ2-4; D perhaps matches TRBD1 (6 bases). Germline CDR1 reads SGHTA; CDR2 reads FQGNSA. Between the trimmed V and J ends, which lost 4 bases and 7 bases, there was a span of 14 bases. The CDR3 is 14 amino acids. The CDR3 here is CASSYYNRANIQYF. CDR3 in DNA: TGTGCCAGCAGCTACTACAACAGGGCCAACATTCAGTACTTC.

The chain has TRBV29-1 and TRBJ2-1; D is unresolved. The CDR3 runs to 12 residues. Trimming pared 6 bases from V and 9 bases from J, leaving 15 bases between. Looked up from germline, CDR1 is SQVTM and CDR2 is ANQGSEA. CDR3 in amino acids: CSVTPALGEQFF. The DNA for the CDR3 is TGCAGCGTCACGCCGGCCTTGGGTGAGCAGTTCTTC.

V is TRBV18 and J is TRBJ2-5; D ambiguous. The V end was cut by 2 bases, the J end by 1 base, with 11 bases between. Germline V gene lookup returns CDR1 KGHSH and CDR2 LQKENI. The CDR3 contains 15 residues. CDR3 DNA sequence: TGTGCCAGCTCACCAAGATTGAGCACCCAAGAGACCCAGTACTTC. Translated, it gives CASSPRLSTQETQYF.

V and J are TRBV4-1 and TRBJ2-4, with 13 bases aligning to TRBD2. CDR3 length: 22 residues. From germline, CDR1 is MGHRA and CDR2 YSYEKL. The trim removed 0 bases at V and 0 bases at J, leaving 14 bases unmatched. This CDR3 is CASSQESRTSGSGILAKNIQYF. The CDR3 DNA sequence: TGCGCCAGCAGCCAAGAGTCGCGGACTAGCGGGAGTGGTATTCTAGCCAAAAACATTCAGTACTTC.

CDR3 loop: CASSRRRGFNEQFF. The CDR3 DNA reads as TGCGCCAGCAGCCGCAGAAGGGGTTTCAATGAGCAGTTCTTC. The V gene is TRBV4-3, the J gene TRBJ2-1; tentative D call: TRBD1 (5 bases). This CDR3 contains 14 residues. The germline V and J ends were trimmed by 4 bases and 6 bases, with 13 bases remaining between them. Germline V CDR1 and CDR2: LGHNA, YSLEER.

This clone was picked up a small number of times. The V gene is TRBV30, the J gene TRBJ1-5, with D uncertain. Trimming removed 0 bases from V and 11 bases from J, with 14 bases in between. The CDR3 spans 13 residues. Germline V gene lookup returns CDR1 GTSNPN and CDR2 SVGIG (reference sequence). The CDR3 region is CAWSVGRWTAQHF. CDR3 bases: TGTGCCTGGAGTGTAGGCAGATGGACGGCCCAGCATTTT.

The rearrangement uses TRBV7-2 and TRBJ2-7, with 10 bases matching TRBD1. J lost 5 bases, V lost 6 bases, and 4 bases had no gene match. In germline, CDR1 is SGHTA, CDR2 FQGNSA. This CDR3 spans 13 amino acids. The chain's CDR3 is CASSSGTGDEQYF. Here the CDR3 DNA reads TGTGCCAGCAGTTCCGGGACAGGGGACGAGCAGTACTTC.

This chain links TRBV9 with TRBJ1-2, with 7 positions matching TRBD1. The CDR3 covers 14 residues. CDR1 and CDR2 from the germline V gene are SGDLS and YYNGEE. With V trimmed by 3 bases and J by 6 bases, 8 bases remained unmatched. CDR3 sequence: CASSAYRGADGYTF. In nucleotides, the CDR3 is TGTGCCAGCAGCGCTTACAGGGGTGCAGATGGCTACACCTTC.

This chain connects TRBV3-1 (or the pseudogene TRBV3-2) to TRBJ1-4; TRBD1 aligns across 9 bases. The germline V gene encodes CDR1 LGHDT and CDR2 YNNKEL (reference sequence). The CDR3 is 16 residues long. Trimming cost V 2 bases and J 7 bases; bases outside gene matches: 8. CDR3 residues: CASSQHTGGASEKLFF. The CDR3, as DNA: TGTGCCAGCAGCCAACATACAGGGGGCGCAAGTGAAAAACTGTTTTTT.

The V and J genes are TRBV7-8 and TRBJ2-5; maybe TRBD1 (5 bases). Trimming left V 4 bases short and J 2 bases short, with 11 bases between. CDR3 size: 14 residues. Germline V gene data show CDR1 as SGHVS and CDR2 as FQNEAQ. CDR3 loop: CASSSTGRQETQYF. Here the CDR3 DNA reads TGTGCCAGCAGCTCCACAGGAAGGCAAGAGACCCAGTACTTC.

The genes are TRBV5-4 and TRBJ2-5, with D possibly matching TRBD1 (5 bases). CDR3 size: 14 residues. Germline V lookup: CDR1 SGHNT, CDR2 YYREEE (reference sequence). The V and J ends lost 5 bases and 3 bases respectively, with 14 bases between them. Here the CDR3 DNA reads TGTGCCAGCAGTTCGACAGATTTAGAAGAGACCCAGTACTTC. Its translation is CASSSTDLEETQYF.

The rearrangement joins TRBV5-8 to TRBJ2-3; TRBD2 agrees at 7 bases. After removal of 4 bases from V and 1 base from J, the junction contained 6 bases not matched to a gene. Germline CDR1 SGHTS, CDR2 YDEGEE. There are 15 residues in the CDR3. The CDR3 loop reads CASSRAGMRTDTQYF. CDR3 sequence (DNA): TGTGCCAGCAGCAGAGCGGGGATGCGCACAGATACGCAGTATTTT.

The chain uses TRBV3-1 (or the pseudogene TRBV3-2) and TRBJ2-7, with 12 bases lining up with TRBD2. From germline, CDR1 is LGHDT and CDR2 YNNKEL (reference sequence). Trimming took 6 bases from V and 2 from J; bases not matched to a gene: 5. The length of the CDR3 is 15 residues. In DNA form, the CDR3 reads TGTGCCAGCAGGGCTAGCGGGGGGGCCCCCTACGAGCAGTACTTC. Residues: CASRASGGAPYEQYF.

The chain employs TRBV7-9 and TRBJ2-5; 7 bases map to TRBD1. The CDR3 spans 14 residues. V was clipped by 5 bases and J by 4 bases; unmatched bases: 7. Germline V gene data show CDR1 as SEHNR and CDR2 as FQNEAQ (reference sequence). The DNA of the CDR3 is TGTGCCAGCAGCCCACAGGGGTGGGGAGAGACCCAGTACTTC. The encoded protein is CASSPQGWGETQYF.

The gene calls are TRBV5-4 and TRBJ1-4; the D is unclear. This CDR3 comprises 14 residues. Germline CDR1 and CDR2: SGHNT and YYREEE (reference sequence). V was pared by 3 bases and J by 4 bases, with 10 bases between. Written as DNA, the CDR3 is TGTGCCAGCAGCTCCAGCGGGCTTAATGAAAAACTGTTTTTT. The encoded protein is CASSSSGLNEKLFF.

V is TRBV5-1 and J is TRBJ1-6; D gene ambiguous. This CDR3 region has 13 residues. V dropped 2 bases and J dropped 8 bases, with 8 bases sitting between them. Germline CDR1 SGHRS, CDR2 YFSETQ. CDR3 residues: CASSFVPDSPLHF. In DNA form, the CDR3 reads TGCGCCAGCAGCTTCGTTCCGGATTCACCCCTCCACTTT.

V usage is TRBV5-1 and J usage is TRBJ1-1; perhaps TRBD1 as D (6 bases). The V end was cut by 2 bases, the J end by 5 bases, with 16 bases between. The CDR3 covers 15 residues. Germline V gene lookup returns CDR1 SGHRS and CDR2 YFSETQ. CDR3 sequence reads: CASSLQGKGRTEAFF. CDR3 DNA sequence: TGCGCCAGCAGCTTACAGGGTAAAGGGAGGACTGAAGCTTTCTTT.